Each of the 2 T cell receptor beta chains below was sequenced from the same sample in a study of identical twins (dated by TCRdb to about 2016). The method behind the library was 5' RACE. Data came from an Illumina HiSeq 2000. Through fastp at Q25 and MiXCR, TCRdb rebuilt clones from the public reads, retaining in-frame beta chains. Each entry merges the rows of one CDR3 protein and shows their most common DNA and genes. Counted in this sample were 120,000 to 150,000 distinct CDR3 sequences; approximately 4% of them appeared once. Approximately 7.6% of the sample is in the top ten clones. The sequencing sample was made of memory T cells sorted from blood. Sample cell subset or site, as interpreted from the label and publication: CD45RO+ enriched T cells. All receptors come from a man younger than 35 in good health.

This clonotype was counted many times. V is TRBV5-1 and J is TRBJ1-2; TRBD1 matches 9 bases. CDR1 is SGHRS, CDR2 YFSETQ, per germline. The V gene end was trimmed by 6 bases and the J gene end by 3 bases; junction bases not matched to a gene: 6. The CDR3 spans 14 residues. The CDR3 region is CASNPGQGDYGYTF. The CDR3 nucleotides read TGCGCCAGCAACCCGGGACAGGGAGACTATGGCTACACCTTC.

The DNA for the CDR3 is TGTGCCAGCAGTGAATGGGGCGGGGGGAACAGCAATCAGCCCCAGCATTTT. Amino acids: CASSEWGGGNSNQPQHF. The J gene is TRBJ1-5, the V gene TRBV2; TRBD1 might be the D (5 bases). Germline V gene data show CDR1 as SNHLY and CDR2 as FYNNEI. The V gene lost 2 bases and the J gene lost 1 base, with 15 bases spanning the gap. The CDR3 runs 17 residues.